This T cell receptor beta chain stems from a study of blood T cell repertoires in COVID-19. The wider study: Sample material is recorded as cDNA or gDNA derived from T cells, B-cell-depleted T cells, or PBMCs.

Cohorts were determined from participant-reported clinical history. Study processing details: It was from reference gene primer amplification that nucleated cell counts were estimated. The method was immunoSEQ multiplex PCR; TCRdb's version includes in-frame clones alone and lacks a portion of them. V and J calls and clone size are given by that table; D and trimming were obtained from the DNA. Among roughly 360,000 clones listed, roughly 90% were seen once. Looked up from germline, CDR1 is SGHTS and CDR2 is YDEGEE. The CDR3 runs 15 residues. Trimming cost V 0 bases and J 2 bases, with 12 bases left between them.

The chain is built from TRBV5-8 and TRBJ2-7; D not certain. This receptor was obtained from a woman in her thirties with acute COVID-19. What was sequenced was PBMCs or T cells enriched from blood (not recorded which). The CDR3: CASSLGAGLTYEQYF. DNA of the CDR3: TGTGCCAGCAGCTTGGGGGCCGGTTTGACCTACGAGCAGTACTTC.